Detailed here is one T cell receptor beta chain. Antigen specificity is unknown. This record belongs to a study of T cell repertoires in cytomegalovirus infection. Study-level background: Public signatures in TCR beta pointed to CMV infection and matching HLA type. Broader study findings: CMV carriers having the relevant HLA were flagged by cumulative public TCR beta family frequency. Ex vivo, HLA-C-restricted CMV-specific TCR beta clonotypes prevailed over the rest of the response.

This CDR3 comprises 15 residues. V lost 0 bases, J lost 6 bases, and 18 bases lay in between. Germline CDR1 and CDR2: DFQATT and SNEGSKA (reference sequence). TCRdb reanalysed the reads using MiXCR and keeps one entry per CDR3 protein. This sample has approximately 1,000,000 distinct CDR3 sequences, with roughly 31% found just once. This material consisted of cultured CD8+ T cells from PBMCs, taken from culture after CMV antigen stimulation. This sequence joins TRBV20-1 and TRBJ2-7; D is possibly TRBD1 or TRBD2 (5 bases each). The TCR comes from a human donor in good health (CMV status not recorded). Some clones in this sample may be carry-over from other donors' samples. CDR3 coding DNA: TGCAGTGCTAGAGATCGGGGAGACAGTAAGGGCGAGCAGTACTTC. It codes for CSARDRGDSKGEQYF.